The TCR beta chain described here comes from a study of T-cell memory formation after mild COVID-19. The wider study: Clusters of TCRs were largely donor specific.

Employing constant-segment primers, 5'RACE generated TCR alpha and TCR beta cDNA libraries bearing sample barcodes and UMIs. TCRdb fed the 5' RACE reads into MiXCR, producing one record per CDR3 protein. The table records roughly 340,000 distinct CDR3 sequences, 20% of them present only once. Trimming took off 0 bases at V and 0 bases at J, with 12 bases between the two ends. The germline V gene encodes CDR1 LGHNA and CDR2 YSLEER. CDR3 length equals 16 residues. Study results and caveats: Clones that got smaller from day 15 to 85 had even CD4/CD8, while clones growing later tipped toward CD4+.

This clonotype was picked up a small number of times. Its antigen is currently unknown. The specimen sequenced was PBMCs or a T cell subset sorted from them (not recorded which). This TCR came from a man between 18 and 29 years old who had mild COVID-19 (a few samples of this study predate the infection). Cell type and time point are not known. J is TRBJ2-7 and V is TRBV4-3; D might be TRBD2 (5 bases). The DNA for the CDR3 is TGCGCCAGCAGCCAAGATCCCGGGGAGAGCTCCTACGAGCAGTACTTC. It is translated as CASSQDPGESSYEQYF.